Given below is one T cell receptor beta chain in context. What it binds is unknown. Trimming left V 4 bases short and J 11 bases short, with 23 bases between. Germline assignment: CDR1 PRHDT and CDR2 FYEKMQ (reference sequence). The CDR3 has 15 residues. PCR involved 60 Vbeta and 13 Jbeta primers. Measured with immunoSEQ multiplex PCR; TCRdb has only the in-frame clones, and not every one. The repertoire holds approximately 88,000 clones, with approximately 76% as singletons. This sample stems from a study of cytomegalovirus exposure and HLA in healthy donors. Background on the study: From around 180 million T cells, an earlier analysis saw roughly 110 million unique TCR beta sequences.

Notes on the study in general: A later look showed TCR association rates differing by HLA locus, highest for DRB1 and lowest for HLA-C. With further analysis later on, most CMV-associated TCR beta chains appeared HLA-restricted.

This receptor was taken from a male donor in good health and CMV-seronegative. The specimen sequenced was PBMCs. The J gene is TRBJ1-1, the V gene TRBV13, with D possibly being TRBD1 (6 bases). This CDR3 is CASSSLAGAVLGAFF. In nucleotides, the CDR3 is TGTGCCAGCAGCTCCCTGGCAGGGGCGGTTCTGGGGGCTTTCTTT.